This TCR beta chain was captured in a study of shared clonotypes between healthy human individuals. Study-level findings and limits: Measured sharing among donors was expected to vary with sequencing depth.

The method was immunoSEQ multiplex PCR; TCRdb's version includes in-frame clones alone and lacks a portion of them. The repertoire holds some 2.3 million clones, with over 90% as singletons. Every donor, a Caucasian adult, lived in Nashville, Tennessee. CD4+ cells were split into CD45RA+ naive and CD45RA-negative memory subsets. For this clone: Its antigen is not known.

Trimming took 4 bases from V and 3 from J, leaving 6 bases between them. CDR3 size: 12 residues. Germline V gene sequence: CDR1 GTSNPN, CDR2 SVGIG (reference sequence). Source material: naive CD4+ T cells from PBMCs. Subset denoted: CD45RA+ positively selected. The genes are TRBV30 and TRBJ2-2; maybe TRBD2 (5 bases). This TCR was sampled from a man between 18 and 29 years old in good health. Some clones in this sample may be carry-over from other donors' samples. DNA of the CDR3: TGTGCCTGGAACGGGGACACCGGGGAGCTGTTTTTT. Its protein product is CAWNGDTGELFF.